This T cell receptor (beta chain) was obtained from a study of blood T cell repertoires in COVID-19. About the study: The United States, Italy and Spain supplied acute and convalescent COVID-19 samples.

Study processing details: Reference gene primer amplification gave nucleated cell count estimates. Repertoires were generated with immunoSEQ multiplex PCR, while TCRdb's copy carries only in-frame clones and drops some. V and J calls and clone size are as listed in that table; D and trimming were resolved from the DNA. Of nearly 25,000 clones listed, about four fifths are singletons. The CDR3 has 16 amino acids. Germline V gene lookup returns CDR1 KGHDR and CDR2 SFDVKD. The V end lost 7 bases, the J end lost 0 bases, and 14 bases lay between the germline ends. This sequence originates from a man aged 45-60 years with COVID-19, enrolled during active disease. The chain carries TRBV24-1 and TRBJ2-2; perhaps TRBD1 as D (6 bases). Material for sequencing was peripheral blood. This chain's CDR3 is CATSSPGTTNTGELFF. CDR3 sequence (DNA): TGTGCCACCAGCTCACCCGGGACAACGAACACCGGGGAGCTGTTTTTT.